This T cell receptor beta chain is from a study of immune evolution from preneoplasia to lung adenocarcinoma. Study results and caveats: Top clone share appeared to fall from AAH through AIS, MIA, adenocarcinoma. Clonality was highest in normal lung, lower in later-stage lesions apparently.

Libraries were prepared by immunoSEQ multiplex PCR; TCRdb keeps only in-frame clonotypes and omits some of them. The sample has around 4,000 clones, around 82% seen once. Histologic diagnosis was independently verified by two lung pathologists. V dropped 0 bases and J dropped 2; count of bases not matched to a gene: 5. CDR1 and CDR2 from the germline V gene are MGHRA and YSYEKL. This CDR3 has 16 residues. Turning to this clone: Its specificity is not known.

The sample taken for sequencing was FFPE adjacent normal lung tissue. The receptor was derived from a donor of 70 years or more with lung adenocarcinoma. The V and J genes are TRBV4-1 and TRBJ2-7, with 9 bases identical to TRBD1. The CDR3 region has the DNA TGCGCCAGCAGCCAAGATCAGTGGACAGGGGCCTACGAGCAGTACTTC. This translates into CASSQDQWTGAYEQYF.